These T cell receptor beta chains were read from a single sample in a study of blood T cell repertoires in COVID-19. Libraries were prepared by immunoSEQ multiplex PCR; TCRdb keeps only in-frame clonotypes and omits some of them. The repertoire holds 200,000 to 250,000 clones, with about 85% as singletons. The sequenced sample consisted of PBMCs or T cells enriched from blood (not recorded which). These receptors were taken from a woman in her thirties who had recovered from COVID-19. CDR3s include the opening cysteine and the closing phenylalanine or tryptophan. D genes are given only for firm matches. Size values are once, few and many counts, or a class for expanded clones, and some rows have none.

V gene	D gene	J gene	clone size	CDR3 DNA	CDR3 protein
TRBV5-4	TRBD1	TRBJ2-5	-	TGTGCCAGCAGCTGGGACAGAAGGCAAGAGACCCAGTACTTC	CASSWDRRQETQYF
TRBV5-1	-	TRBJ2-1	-	TGCGCCAGCAGCTTGCGAGGGGGGGCCGGTGAGCAGTTCTTC	CASSLRGGAGEQFF
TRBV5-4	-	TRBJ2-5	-	TGTGCCAGCAGCTTCGCTCTAAAGGAGACCCAGTACTTC	CASSFALKETQYF
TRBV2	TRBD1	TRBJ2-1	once	TGTGCCAGCAGTTGGGACAGGGGAGACAATGAGCAGTTCTTC	CASSWDRGDNEQFF
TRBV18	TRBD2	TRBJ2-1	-	TGTGCCAGCTCACCTCGGACTAGTGAGGGCAATGAGCAGTTCTTC	CASSPRTSEGNEQFF
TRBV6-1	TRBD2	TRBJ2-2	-	TGTGCCAGCAGTGAAGCATCGGGGGGGCCCGGCACCGGGGAGCTGTTTTTT	CASSEASGGPGTGELFF
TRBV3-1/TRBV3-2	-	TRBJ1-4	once	TGTGCCAGCAGCCATAGGGGGTGGATCCCCAATGAAAAACTGTTTTTT	CASSHRGWIPNEKLFF
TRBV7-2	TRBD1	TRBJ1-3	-	TGTGCCAGCAGCATGTCCCAGGGGGCGCGTGGAAACACCATATATTTT	CASSMSQGARGNTIYF
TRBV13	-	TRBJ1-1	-	TGTGCCAGCAGCTTAAGTCTGGGAGGGAACACTGAAGCTTTCTTT	CASSLSLGGNTEAFF
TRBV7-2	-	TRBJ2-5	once	TGTGCCAGCAGCTTAAGCTTAGCGTGGCGGGAGACCCAGTACTTC	CASSLSLAWRETQYF